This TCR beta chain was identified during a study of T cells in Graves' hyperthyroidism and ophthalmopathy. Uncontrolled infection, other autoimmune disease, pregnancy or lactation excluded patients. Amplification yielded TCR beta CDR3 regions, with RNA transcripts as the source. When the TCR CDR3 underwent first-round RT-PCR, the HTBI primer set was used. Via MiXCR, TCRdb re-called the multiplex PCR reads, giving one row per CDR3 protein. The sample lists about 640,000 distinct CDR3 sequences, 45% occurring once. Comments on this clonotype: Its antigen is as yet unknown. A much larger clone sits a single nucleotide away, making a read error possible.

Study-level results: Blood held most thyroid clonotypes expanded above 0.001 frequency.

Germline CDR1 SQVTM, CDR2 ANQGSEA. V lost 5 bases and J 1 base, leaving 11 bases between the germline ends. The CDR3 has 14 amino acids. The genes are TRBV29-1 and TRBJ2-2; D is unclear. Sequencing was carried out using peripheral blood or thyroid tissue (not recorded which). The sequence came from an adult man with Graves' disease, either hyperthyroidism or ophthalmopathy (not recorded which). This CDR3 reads CSVTTRGNTGELFF. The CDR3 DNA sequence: TGCAGCGTTACGACCAGAGGGAACACCGGGGAGCTGTTTTTT.